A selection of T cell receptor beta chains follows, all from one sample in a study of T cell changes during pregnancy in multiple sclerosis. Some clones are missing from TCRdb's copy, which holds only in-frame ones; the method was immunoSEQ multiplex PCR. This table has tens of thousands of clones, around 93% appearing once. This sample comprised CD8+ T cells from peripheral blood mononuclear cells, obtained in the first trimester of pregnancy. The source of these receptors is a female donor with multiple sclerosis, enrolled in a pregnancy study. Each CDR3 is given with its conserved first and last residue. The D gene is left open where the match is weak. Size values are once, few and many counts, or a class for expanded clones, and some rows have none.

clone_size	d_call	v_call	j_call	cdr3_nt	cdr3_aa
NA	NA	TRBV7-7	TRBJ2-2	TGTGCCAGCAGCCTGGGGCTCGACACCGGGGAGCTGTTTTTT	CASSLGLDTGELFF
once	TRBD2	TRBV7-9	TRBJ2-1	TGTGCCAGCAGCCCCGGACTAGCGGGAAAGTTTTATGAGCAGTTCTTC	CASSPGLAGKFYEQFF
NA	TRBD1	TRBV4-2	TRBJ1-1	TGTGCCAGCAGCCAAGACAGGGGGTTGGACACTGAAGCTTTCTTT	CASSQDRGLDTEAFF
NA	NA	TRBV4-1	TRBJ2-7	TGCGCCAGCAGCCAAGCGATAGGCGGTATAAGCTCCTACGAGCAGTACTTC	CASSQAIGGISSYEQYF
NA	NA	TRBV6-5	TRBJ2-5	TGTGCCAGCAGTCCTTTATGGCTAGCTGCAGAGACCCAGTACTTC	CASSPLWLAAETQYF
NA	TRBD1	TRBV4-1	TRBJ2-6	TGCGCCAGCGTCGGGACAGGTGCCTCTGGGGCCAACGTCCTGACTTTC	CASVGTGASGANVLTF
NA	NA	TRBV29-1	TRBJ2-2	TGCAGCGTTGGACAGGTGACCGGGGAGCTGTTTTTT	CSVGQVTGELFF
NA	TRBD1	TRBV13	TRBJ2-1	TGTGCCAGCAGCCCTCGACAGGGGAAGAATGAGCAGTTCTTC	CASSPRQGKNEQFF
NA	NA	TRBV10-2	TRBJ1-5	TGCGCCAGCAGTGAGGCAGGGATACGTCAGCCCCAGCATTTT	CASSEAGIRQPQHF
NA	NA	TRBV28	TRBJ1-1	TGTGCCAGCAGTCGGGGACTGTGGCGGGCTGAAGCTTTCTTT	CASSRGLWRAEAFF
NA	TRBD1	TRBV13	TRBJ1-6	TGTGCCAGCAGCTTTCGGACCGGGACAGGGGTGAATTCACCCCTCCACTTT	CASSFRTGTGVNSPLHF
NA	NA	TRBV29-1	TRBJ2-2	TGCAGCGTTGAAATTCTGACAGCAACGAACACCGGGGAGCTGTTTTTT	CSVEILTATNTGELFF
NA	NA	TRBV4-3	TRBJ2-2	TGCGCCAGCAGCCAAGAGGGCATAGGTACCGGGGAGCTGTTTTTT	CASSQEGIGTGELFF
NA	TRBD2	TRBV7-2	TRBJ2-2	TGTGCCAGCAGCTCCCGGGGGGATTCGGCCGGGGAGCTGTTTTTT	CASSSRGDSAGELFF
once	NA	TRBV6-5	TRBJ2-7	TGTGCCAGCGCCTCCGGCAGGGGGGCCTACGAGCAGTACTTC	CASASGRGAYEQYF
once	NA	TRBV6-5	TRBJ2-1	TGTGCCAGCAGTTACTCGGAGGACAGCTATGAGCAGTTCTTC	CASSYSEDSYEQFF
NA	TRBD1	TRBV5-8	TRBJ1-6	TGTGCCAGCAGCTTCCGGACAGGGAACACCTATAATTCACCCCTCCACTTT	CASSFRTGNTYNSPLHF
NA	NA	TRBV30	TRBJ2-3	TGTGCCCGCAACGGGACTTCCTCCACAGATACGCAGTATTTT	CARNGTSSTDTQYF
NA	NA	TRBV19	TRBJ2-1	TGTGCTATCCTTTCCTCCTACAATGAGCAGTTCTTC	CAILSSYNEQFF
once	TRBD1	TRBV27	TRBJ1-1	TGTGCCAGCAGTTTACTATACCCCACAGGGGTCATGAACACTGAAGCTTTCTTT	CASSLLYPTGVMNTEAFF
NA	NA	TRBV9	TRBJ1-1	TGTGCCAGCAGCCTCTGGGGAGGAGGCACTGAAGCTTTCTTT	CASSLWGGGTEAFF
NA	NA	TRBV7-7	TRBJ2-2	TGTGCCAGCAGCCCGGGGTCAGGGGCGAACACCGGGGAGCTGTTTTTT	CASSPGSGANTGELFF
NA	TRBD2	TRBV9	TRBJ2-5	TGTGCCAGCAGCGAGGGAGGGGTTTGGGAGACCCAGTACTTC	CASSEGGVWETQYF
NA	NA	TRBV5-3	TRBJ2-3	TGTGCCAGAAGCTCCCATCCACAGTATTTT	CARSSHPQYF
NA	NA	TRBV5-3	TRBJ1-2	TGTGCCAGAAGCCCAAGAACAGGGCCCGAACCGGTTAACTATGGCTACACCTTC	CARSPRTGPEPVNYGYTF
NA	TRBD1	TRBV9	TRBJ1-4	TGTGCCAGCAGCTCCGGGACAGTTAATGAAAAACTGTTTTTT	CASSSGTVNEKLFF
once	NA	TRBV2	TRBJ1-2	TGTGCCAGCAGTCCACCCCCCAGGGCCTCCTATGGCTACACCTTC	CASSPPPRASYGYTF
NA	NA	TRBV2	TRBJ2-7	TGTGCCAGCAGTCTAGGCCCAACCCTCTTCGAGCAGTACTTC	CASSLGPTLFEQYF
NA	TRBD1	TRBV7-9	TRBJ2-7	TGTGCCAGCAGCGCACAAGTGACAGGGGGCCACGAGCAGTACTTC	CASSAQVTGGHEQYF
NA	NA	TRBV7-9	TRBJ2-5	TGTGCCAGCAGCGCGCAGGGGCGCGAGACCCAGTACTTC	CASSAQGRETQYF
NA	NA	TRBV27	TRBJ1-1	TGTGCCAGCAGTTTATCCAGGGCCGACACTGAAGCTTTCTTT	CASSLSRADTEAFF
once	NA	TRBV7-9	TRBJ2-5	TGTGCCAGCAGCCCCCCGTGGGCCACACAAGAGACCCAGTACTTC	CASSPPWATQETQYF
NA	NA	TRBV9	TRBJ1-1	TGTGCCAGCAGCTCCTCATCGGGTGGGGGGGGCACTGAAGCTTTCTTT	CASSSSSGGGGTEAFF
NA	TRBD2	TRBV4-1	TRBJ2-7	TGCGCCAGCAGCCACCTCCCGGGAGGGCCCAACGAGCAGTACTTC	CASSHLPGGPNEQYF
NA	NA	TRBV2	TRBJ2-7	TGTGCCAGCAGTGAAACGGGGGGCGGAAGCTACGAGCAGTACTTC	CASSETGGGSYEQYF
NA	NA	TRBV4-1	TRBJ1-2	TGCGCCAGCAGCCAAGATCCTATGGCCACAGGGTTCGTTGGCTACACCTTC	CASSQDPMATGFVGYTF
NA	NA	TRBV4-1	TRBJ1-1	TGCGCCAGCAGCCAAGGGGAGAATACGATCACTGAAGCTTTCTTT	CASSQGENTITEAFF
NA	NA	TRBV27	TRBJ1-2	TGTGCCAGCCGACGGGGGTCGGAGGGCTACACCTTC	CASRRGSEGYTF
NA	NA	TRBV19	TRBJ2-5	TGTGCCAGTAGTGCGACAGGTATTACAGAGACCCAGTACTTC	CASSATGITETQYF
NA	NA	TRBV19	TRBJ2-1	TGTGCCAGTAGTATAGACGGGGGAGGCTCCTACAATGAGCAGTTCTTC	CASSIDGGGSYNEQFF
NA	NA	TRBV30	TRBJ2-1	TGTGCCTGCAGCGGGCTCTCCTACAATGAGCAGTTCTTC	CACSGLSYNEQFF
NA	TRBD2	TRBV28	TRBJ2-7	TGTGCCAGCAGTTTTACTAGCGGAGATAGCTCCTACGAGCAGTACTTC	CASSFTSGDSSYEQYF
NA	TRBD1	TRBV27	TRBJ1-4	TGTGCCAGCAGTTTTGGGACAGGGAATGAAAAACTGTTTTTT	CASSFGTGNEKLFF
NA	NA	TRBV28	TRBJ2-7	TGTGCCAGCAGGCCTGAGCCTTCCTCCTACGAGCAGTACTTC	CASRPEPSSYEQYF
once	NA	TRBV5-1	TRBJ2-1	TGCGCCAGCAGCCACACAGGGAAGGTGGACTCCTACAATGAGCAGTTCTTC	CASSHTGKVDSYNEQFF
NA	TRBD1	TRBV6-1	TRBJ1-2	TGTGCCAGCAGTGAGGACGCCGACAGGGCTTTTGGCTACACCTTC	CASSEDADRAFGYTF
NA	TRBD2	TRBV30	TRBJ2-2	TGTGCCTGGAGTGTGGGGACTAGCGGGAGGAGTTTCACCGGGGAGCTGTTTTTT	CAWSVGTSGRSFTGELFF
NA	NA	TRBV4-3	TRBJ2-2	TGCGCCAGCAGCCAGTCTTTCAGGCTATCCGGGGAGCTGTTTTTT	CASSQSFRLSGELFF
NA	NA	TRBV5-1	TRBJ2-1	TGCGCCAGCAGCCCAGGGGTTTCCTACAATGAGCAGTTCTTC	CASSPGVSYNEQFF
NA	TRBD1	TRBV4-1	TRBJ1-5	TGCGCCAGCAGCCCAACAGGGGGCAATCAGCCCCAGCATTTT	CASSPTGGNQPQHF
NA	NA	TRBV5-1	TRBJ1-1	TGCGCCAGCAGCTTGGCTGCGGCGGGCACTGAAGCTTTCTTT	CASSLAAAGTEAFF
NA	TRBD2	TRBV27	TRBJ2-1	TGTGCCAGCAGTTTGTTCCGGGGGGAAAACAATGAGCAGTTCTTC	CASSLFRGENNEQFF
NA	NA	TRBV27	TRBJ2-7	TGTGCCAGCAGTTTTTCTGCAGTGGACGAGCAGTACTTC	CASSFSAVDEQYF
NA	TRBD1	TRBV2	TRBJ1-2	TGTGCCAGCTACGGACAGGGGGCGTGGGACTATGGCTACACCTTC	CASYGQGAWDYGYTF
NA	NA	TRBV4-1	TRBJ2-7	TGCGCCAGCAGCCAAGAATCAGGTTGGGAGCAGTACTTC	CASSQESGWEQYF
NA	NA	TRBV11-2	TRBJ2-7	TGTGCCAGCAGCTTATCCAGGGGCGACGAGCAGTACTTC	CASSLSRGDEQYF
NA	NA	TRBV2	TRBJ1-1	TGTGCCAGCAGTGAATCGCGGGCTGAAGCTTTCTTT	CASSESRAEAFF